This T cell receptor beta chain appears in the sequencing data of a study of cytomegalovirus exposure and HLA in healthy donors. Study as a whole: An early release of data contained approximately 85 million unique TCRs, which came from HLA-typed donors.

The PCR contained 60 Vbeta and 13 Jbeta primers. The data were produced by immunoSEQ multiplex PCR, yet TCRdb's version contains in-frame clones alone and is incomplete. The profile shows some 190,000 clones, roughly 87% of them singletons. CDR1 and CDR2 (germline): MDHEN, SYDVKM. This CDR3 has 15 amino acids. J lost 7 bases, V lost 5 bases, and 8 bases had no gene match. Sequences were obtained from PBMCs. The gene calls are TRBV28 and TRBJ1-4; 9 bases are a match to TRBD1. This receptor was obtained from a man aged 35 to 55 in good health and CMV-seronegative. The CDR3 reads CASSGPGTGSEKLFF. CDR3 nucleotide sequence: TGTGCCAGCAGTGGCCCCGGGACAGGGTCTGAAAAACTGTTTTTT.